A selection of T cell receptor beta chains follows, all from one sample in a study of OX40 agonist ivuxolimab in advanced cancers. The assay was immunoSEQ multiplex PCR, and TCRdb's table has in-frame clones only and misses some. Counted here are 50,000 to 80,000 clones, approximately 85% occurring once; the ten biggest clones make up under 3%. Specimen: CD4+ or CD8+ T cells sorted from blood, collected in a trial of the OX40 agonist ivuxolimab. These receptors all come from an adult with an advanced solid tumor such as melanoma, head and neck, liver or kidney cancer. Both conserved end residues are part of each CDR3. Fields, in order: J gene, D gene, V gene, clone size, CDR3 DNA, CDR3 protein. A D gene is named only where the DNA matches it firmly. Clone size is not always given. Where it is, it says once, few, many or a class for expanded clones.

TRBJ2-1 | TRBD2 | TRBV11-1 | . | TGTGCCAGCAGCCCGAGGCGCCTAGCGGGCGACAATGAGCAGTTCTTC | CASSPRRLAGDNEQFF
TRBJ1-1 | . | TRBV5-4 | . | TGTGCCAGCAGCGAAACGGGACAAGACACTGAAGCTTTCTTT | CASSETGQDTEAFF
TRBJ2-7 | . | TRBV7-2 | . | TGTGCCAGCAGCTTAAAGGGGGGCGGAGGGAGCTCCTACGAGCAGTACTTC | CASSLKGGGGSSYEQYF
TRBJ2-3 | . | TRBV9 | few | TGTGCCAGCAGCGCCGGGGATTTCACAGATACGCAGTATTTT | CASSAGDFTDTQYF
TRBJ1-5 | . | TRBV19 | . | TGTGCCAGTAGTAGGACCTCCTATAGCAATCAGCCCCAGCATTTT | CASSRTSYSNQPQHF
TRBJ2-1 | . | TRBV21-1 | . | TGTGCCAGCACAGTTCTGACTAGCGGAGGACGCAATGAGCAGTTCTTC | CASTVLTSGGRNEQFF
TRBJ2-2 | TRBD2 | TRBV28 | . | TGTGCCAGCATCCCCCTCCGACTAGCGGGGGGGATTATTGCGGGGGAGCTGTTTTTT | CASIPLRLAGGIIAGELFF
TRBJ2-5 | . | TRBV7-6 | . | TGTGCCAGCAGCATCTTAACGGGACGCCGTGAGACCCAGTACTTC | CASSILTGRRETQYF
TRBJ2-5 | . | TRBV7-9 | . | TGTGCCAGCAGCTTCGGAACAGGTGGTGGGGAGACCCAGTACTTC | CASSFGTGGGETQYF
TRBJ1-1 | TRBD1 | TRBV11-2 | . | TGTGCCAGCAGCCAACTGACAGGGGGCACTGAAGCTTTCTTT | CASSQLTGGTEAFF
TRBJ1-4 | TRBD1 | TRBV6-6 | . | TGTGCCAGCAGTATACAGACAGGGTATGAAAAACTGTTTTTT | CASSIQTGYEKLFF
TRBJ2-5 | TRBD1 | TRBV6-1 | . | TGTGCCAGCAGTGTAGGGGGGACAGGGGGAGTATGGGAGCAGTACTTC | CASSVGGTGGVWEQYF